The text below deals with one T cell receptor (beta chain). As yet, its antigen is unknown. This entry belongs to a study of a mutant IDH1 vaccine in newly diagnosed glioma. Study at large: The start of vaccination came 4-6 weeks after radiotherapy alone, or with temozolomide cycles.

CDR1 SGDLS and CDR2 YYNGEE come from the germline V gene. V lost 1 base to trimming and J lost 6 bases, with 14 bases between them. This CDR3 spans 14 amino acids. TCRdb's table, derived via immunoSEQ multiplex PCR, lists solely in-frame clones and lacks some. The table lists 35,000 to 45,000 clones, roughly four fifths of them singletons. This sample's time point: week 35, safety follow-up. Each dose delivered 300 ug of mutant IDH1 20-mer peptide subcutaneously with imiquimod. Tumors from donors were new WHO grade 3 or 4 IDH1-mutant astrocytomas with ATRX loss. V and J are TRBV9 and TRBJ2-7, with D tentatively TRBD2 (5 bases). This sequence originates from a woman between 50 and 59 years old with glioma. The sequencing used PBMCs, collected from a glioma patient whose treatment included an IDH1 peptide vaccine. CDR3 DNA: TGTGCCAGCAGCGTATCCCTGTCGGGGATCGAGCAGTACTTC. Its translation: CASSVSLSGIEQYF.